Included here is one T cell receptor beta chain sequence, with context. The record originates from a study of T cell changes during pregnancy in multiple sclerosis. The method was immunoSEQ multiplex PCR; TCRdb's version includes in-frame clones alone and lacks a portion of them. The table includes some 97,000 clones, about 94% detected once. The origin of this receptor is a female donor with multiple sclerosis, enrolled in a pregnancy study. The specimen comprised peripheral blood, sampled before pregnancy.

CDR3 coding DNA: TGTGCCAGCAGCCATGGGCTAGCGGTGAACACCGGGGAGCTGTTTTTT. Amino acid sequence: CASSHGLAVNTGELFF. The rearrangement uses TRBV4-2 and TRBJ2-2, with 7 positions matching TRBD2. The CDR3 runs 16 residues. Trimming cost V 3 bases and J 1 base; bases outside gene matches: 5. The germline CDR1 and CDR2 sequences are LGHNA and YNFKEQ.